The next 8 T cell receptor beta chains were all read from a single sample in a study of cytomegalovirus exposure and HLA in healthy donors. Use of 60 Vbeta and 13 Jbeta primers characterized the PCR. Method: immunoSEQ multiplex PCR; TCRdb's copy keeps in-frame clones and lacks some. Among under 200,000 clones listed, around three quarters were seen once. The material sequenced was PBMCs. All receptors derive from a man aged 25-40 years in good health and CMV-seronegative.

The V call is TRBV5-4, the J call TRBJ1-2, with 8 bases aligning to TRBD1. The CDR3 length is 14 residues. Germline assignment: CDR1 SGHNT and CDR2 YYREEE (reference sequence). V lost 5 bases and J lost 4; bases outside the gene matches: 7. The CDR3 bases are TGTGCCAGCAGTAACAGGACAGGGATCTATGGCTACACCTTC. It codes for CASSNRTGIYGYTF.

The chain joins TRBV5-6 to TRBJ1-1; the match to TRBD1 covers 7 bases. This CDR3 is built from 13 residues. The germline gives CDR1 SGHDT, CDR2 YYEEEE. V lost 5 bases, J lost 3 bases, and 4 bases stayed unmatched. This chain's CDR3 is CASRGRGDTEAFF. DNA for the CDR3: TGTGCCAGCAGAGGCAGGGGGGACACTGAAGCTTTCTTT.

DNA for the CDR3: TGTGCCAGCAGTTTGGCGGGGGCCTCAGAGACCCAGTACTTC. Amino acids: CASSLAGASETQYF. The gene calls are TRBV28 and TRBJ2-5, with D tentatively TRBD2 (7 bases). With 3 bases removed from V and 4 bases from J, the gap between germline ends came to 12 bases. CDR3 length: 14 residues. The germline CDR1 and CDR2 sequences are MDHEN and SYDVKM.

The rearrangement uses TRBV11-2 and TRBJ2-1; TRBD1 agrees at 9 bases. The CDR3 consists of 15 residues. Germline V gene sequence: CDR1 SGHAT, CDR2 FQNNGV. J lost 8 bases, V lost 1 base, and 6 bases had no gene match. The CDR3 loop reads CASSLVHRGPHEQFF. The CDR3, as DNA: TGTGCCAGCAGCTTAGTCCACAGGGGGCCACATGAGCAGTTCTTC.

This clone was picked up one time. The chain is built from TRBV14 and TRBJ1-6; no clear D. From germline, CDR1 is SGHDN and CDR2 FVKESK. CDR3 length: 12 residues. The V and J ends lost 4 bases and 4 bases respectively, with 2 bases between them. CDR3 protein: CASSLYNSPLHF. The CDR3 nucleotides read TGTGCCAGCAGCCTATATAATTCACCCCTCCACTTT.

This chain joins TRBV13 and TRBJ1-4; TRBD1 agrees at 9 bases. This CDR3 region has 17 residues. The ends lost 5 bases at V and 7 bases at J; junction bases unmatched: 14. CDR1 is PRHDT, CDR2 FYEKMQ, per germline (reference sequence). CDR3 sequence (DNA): TGTGCCAGCAGCCAACTACCCCCGGGACAGGGAGGTGAAAAACTGTTTTTT. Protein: CASSQLPPGQGGEKLFF.

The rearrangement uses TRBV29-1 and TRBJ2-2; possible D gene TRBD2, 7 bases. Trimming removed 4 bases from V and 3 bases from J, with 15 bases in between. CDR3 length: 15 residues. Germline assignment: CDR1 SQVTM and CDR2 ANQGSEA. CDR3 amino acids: CSVGRGGSHTGELFF. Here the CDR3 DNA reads TGCAGCGTTGGGAGGGGGGGATCTCACACCGGGGAGCTGTTTTTT.

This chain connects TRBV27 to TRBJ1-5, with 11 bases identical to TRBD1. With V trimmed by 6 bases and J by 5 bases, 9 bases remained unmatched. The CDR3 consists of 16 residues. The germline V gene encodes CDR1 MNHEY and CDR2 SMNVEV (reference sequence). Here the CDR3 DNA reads TGTGCCAGCAGCTTTCTTGGGACAGGGGGTGATCAGCCCCAGCATTTT. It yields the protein CASSFLGTGGDQPQHF.